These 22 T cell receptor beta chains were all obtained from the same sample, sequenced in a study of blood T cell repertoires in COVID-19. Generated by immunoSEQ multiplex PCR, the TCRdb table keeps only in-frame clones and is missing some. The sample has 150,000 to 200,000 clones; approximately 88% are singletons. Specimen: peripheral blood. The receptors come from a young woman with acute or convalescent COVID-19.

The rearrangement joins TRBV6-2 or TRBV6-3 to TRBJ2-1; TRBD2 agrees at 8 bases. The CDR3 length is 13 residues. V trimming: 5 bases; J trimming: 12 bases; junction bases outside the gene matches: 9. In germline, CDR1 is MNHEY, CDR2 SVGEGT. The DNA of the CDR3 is TGTGCCAGCAGTCCGGGACTAGGAGGTCGGCAGTTCTTC. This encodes CASSPGLGGRQFF.

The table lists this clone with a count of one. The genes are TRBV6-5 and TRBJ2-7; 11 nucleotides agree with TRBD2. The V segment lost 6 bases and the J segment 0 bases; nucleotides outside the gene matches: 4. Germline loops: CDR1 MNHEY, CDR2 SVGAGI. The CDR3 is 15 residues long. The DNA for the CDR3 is TGTGCCAGCAGACCGGGACTAGCGGACTCCTACGAGCAGTACTTC. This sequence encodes CASRPGLADSYEQYF.

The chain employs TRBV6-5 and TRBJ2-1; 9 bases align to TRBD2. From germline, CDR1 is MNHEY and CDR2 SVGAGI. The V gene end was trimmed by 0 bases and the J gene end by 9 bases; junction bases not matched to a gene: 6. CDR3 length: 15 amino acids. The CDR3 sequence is CASSYSREGLSEQFF. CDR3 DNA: TGTGCCAGCAGTTACTCGCGGGAGGGCCTAAGTGAGCAGTTCTTC.

The CDR3 spells CASSPGQGSGNTIYF. The CDR3 DNA reads as TGTGCCAGCTCACCGGGACAGGGGTCTGGAAACACCATATATTTT. V and J are TRBV18 and TRBJ1-3, with TRBD1 identical over 10 bases. The germline V gene has CDR1 KGHSH and CDR2 LQKENI. The length of the CDR3 is 15 residues. V shed 3 bases, J shed 1 base, and the junction held 0 bases outside the gene matches.

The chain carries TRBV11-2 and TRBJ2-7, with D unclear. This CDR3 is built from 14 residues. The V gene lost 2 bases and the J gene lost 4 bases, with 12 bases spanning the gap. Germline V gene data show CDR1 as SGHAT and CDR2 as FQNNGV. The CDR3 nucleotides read TGTGCCAGCAGCTTACTACCTCCGGGTTACGAGCAGTACTTC. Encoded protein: CASSLLPPGYEQYF.

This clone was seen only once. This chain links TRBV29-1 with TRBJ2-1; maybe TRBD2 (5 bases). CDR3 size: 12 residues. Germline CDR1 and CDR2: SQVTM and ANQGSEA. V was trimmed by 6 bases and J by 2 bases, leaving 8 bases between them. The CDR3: CSVGEAYNEQFF. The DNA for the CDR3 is TGCAGCGTCGGGGAAGCCTACAATGAGCAGTTCTTC.

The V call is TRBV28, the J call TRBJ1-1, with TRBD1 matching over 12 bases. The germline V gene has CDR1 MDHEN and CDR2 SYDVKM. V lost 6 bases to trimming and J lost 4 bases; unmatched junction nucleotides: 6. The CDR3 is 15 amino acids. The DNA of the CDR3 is TGTGCCAGCAGCCCGAGGGACAGGGGGCGCACTGAAGCTTTCTTT. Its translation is CASSPRDRGRTEAFF.

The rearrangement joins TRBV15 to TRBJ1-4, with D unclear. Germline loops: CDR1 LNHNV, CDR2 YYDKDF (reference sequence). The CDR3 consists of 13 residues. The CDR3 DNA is TGTGCTACGAACCGTGACTATAATGAAAAACTGTTTTTT. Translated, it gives CATNRDYNEKLFF. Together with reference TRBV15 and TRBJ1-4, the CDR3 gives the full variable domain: DAMVIQNPRYQVTQFGKPVTLSCSQTLNHNVMYWYQQKSSQAPKLLFHYYDKDFNNEADTPDNFQSRRPNTSFCFLDIRSPGLGDTAMYLCATNRDYNEKLFFGSGTQLSVL.

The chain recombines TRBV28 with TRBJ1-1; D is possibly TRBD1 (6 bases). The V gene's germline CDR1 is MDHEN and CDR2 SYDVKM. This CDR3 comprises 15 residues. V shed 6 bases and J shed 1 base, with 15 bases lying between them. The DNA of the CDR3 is TGTGCCAGCAGGTCGGGGACACGAGGGAACACTGAAGCTTTCTTT. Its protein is CASRSGTRGNTEAFF.

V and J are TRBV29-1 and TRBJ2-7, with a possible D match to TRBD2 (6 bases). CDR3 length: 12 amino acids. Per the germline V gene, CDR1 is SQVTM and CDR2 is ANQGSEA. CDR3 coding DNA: TGCCCCTCGGAGGGTGGAAGGTACGAGCAGTACTTC. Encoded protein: CPSEGGRYEQYF.

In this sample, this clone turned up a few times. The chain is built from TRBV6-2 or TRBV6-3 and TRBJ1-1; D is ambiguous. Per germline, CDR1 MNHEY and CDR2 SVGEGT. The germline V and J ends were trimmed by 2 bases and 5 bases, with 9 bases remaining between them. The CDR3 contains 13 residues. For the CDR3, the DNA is TGTGCCAGCAGTTACGCTGGCCTGACTGAAGCTTTCTTT. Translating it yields CASSYAGLTEAFF.

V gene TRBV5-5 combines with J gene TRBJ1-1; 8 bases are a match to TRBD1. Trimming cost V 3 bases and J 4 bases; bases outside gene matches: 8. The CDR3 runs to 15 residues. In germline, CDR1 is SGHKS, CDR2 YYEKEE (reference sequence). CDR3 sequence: CASSSAITGGTEAFF. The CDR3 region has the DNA TGTGCCAGCAGCTCGGCTATAACAGGGGGCACTGAAGCTTTCTTT.

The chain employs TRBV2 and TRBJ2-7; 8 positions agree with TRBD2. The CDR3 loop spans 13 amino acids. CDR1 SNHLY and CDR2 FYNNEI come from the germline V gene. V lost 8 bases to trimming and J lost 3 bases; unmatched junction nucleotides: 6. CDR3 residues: CASQAGALYEQYF. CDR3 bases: TGTGCCAGCCAAGCGGGAGCTCTCTACGAGCAGTACTTC. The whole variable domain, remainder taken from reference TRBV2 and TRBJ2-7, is EPEVTQTPSHQVTQMGQEVILRCVPISNHLYFYWYRQILGQKVEFLVSFYNNEISEKSEIFDDQFSVERPDGSNFTLKIRSTKLEDSAMYFCASQAGALYEQYFGPGTRLTVT.

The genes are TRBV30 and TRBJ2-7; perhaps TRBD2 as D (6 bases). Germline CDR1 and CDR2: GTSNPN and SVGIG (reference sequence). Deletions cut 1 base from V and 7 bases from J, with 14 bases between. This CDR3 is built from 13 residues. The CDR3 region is CAWSDGGMGEQYF. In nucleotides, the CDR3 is TGTGCCTGGAGTGACGGCGGGATGGGGGAGCAGTACTTC.

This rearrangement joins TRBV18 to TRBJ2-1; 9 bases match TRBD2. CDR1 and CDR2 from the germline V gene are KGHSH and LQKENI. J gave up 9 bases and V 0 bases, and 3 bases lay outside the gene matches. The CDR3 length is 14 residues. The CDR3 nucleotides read TGTGCCAGCTCACCACCGGGACTAGCCCCTGAGCAGTTCTTC. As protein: CASSPPGLAPEQFF.

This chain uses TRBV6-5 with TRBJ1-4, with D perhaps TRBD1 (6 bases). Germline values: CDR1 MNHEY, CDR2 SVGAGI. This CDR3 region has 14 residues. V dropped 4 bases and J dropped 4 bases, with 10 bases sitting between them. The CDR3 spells CASSFTGLNEKLFF. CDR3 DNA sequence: TGTGCCAGCAGTTTCACAGGGCTTAATGAAAAACTGTTTTTT.

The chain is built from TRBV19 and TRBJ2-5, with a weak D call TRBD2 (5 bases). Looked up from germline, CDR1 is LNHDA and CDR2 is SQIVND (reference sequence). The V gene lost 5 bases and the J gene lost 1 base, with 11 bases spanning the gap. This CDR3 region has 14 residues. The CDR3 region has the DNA TGTGCCAGTAGTCAAAACGGGGTCCAAGAGACCCAGTACTTC. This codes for CASSQNGVQETQYF.

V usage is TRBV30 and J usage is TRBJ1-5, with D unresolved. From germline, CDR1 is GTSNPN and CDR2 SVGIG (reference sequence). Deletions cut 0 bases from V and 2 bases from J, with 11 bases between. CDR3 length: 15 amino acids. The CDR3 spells CAWSVGGRGNQPQHF. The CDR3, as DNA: TGTGCCTGGAGTGTAGGAGGGAGGGGCAATCAGCCCCAGCATTTT.

CDR3 coding DNA: TGTGCCACCTTCCCCGGACAGACTAACTATGGCTACACCTTC. It is translated as CATFPGQTNYGYTF. The chain joins TRBV21-1 to TRBJ1-2; the DNA was not used to check the table's D call, TRBD1. TRBV21-1 is designated a pseudogene. CDR3 length: 14 residues.

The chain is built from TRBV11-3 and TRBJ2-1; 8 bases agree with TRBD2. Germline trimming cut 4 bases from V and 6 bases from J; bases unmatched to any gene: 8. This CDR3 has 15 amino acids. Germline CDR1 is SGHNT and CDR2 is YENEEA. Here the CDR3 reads CASSSGLAGLNEQFF. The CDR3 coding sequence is TGTGCCAGCAGCTCAGGACTAGCAGGCCTCAATGAGCAGTTCTTC.

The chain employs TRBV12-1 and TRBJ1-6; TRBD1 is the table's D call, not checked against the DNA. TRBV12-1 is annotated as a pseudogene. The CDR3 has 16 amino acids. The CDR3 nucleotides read TGTGCCAGCAGCTTTGGTGACAGGGGAGTGAATTCACCCCTCCACTTT. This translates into CASSFGDRGVNSPLHF.

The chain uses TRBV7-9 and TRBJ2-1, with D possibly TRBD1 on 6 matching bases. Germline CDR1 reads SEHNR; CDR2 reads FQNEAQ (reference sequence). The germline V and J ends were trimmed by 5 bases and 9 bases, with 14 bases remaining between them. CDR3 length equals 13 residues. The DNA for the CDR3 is TGTGCCAGCAGCCCTCAGGGGTTTGGTGAGCAGTTCTTC. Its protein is CASSPQGFGEQFF. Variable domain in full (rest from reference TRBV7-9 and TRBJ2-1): DTGVSQNPRHKITKRGQNVTFRCDPISEHNRLYWYRQTLGQGPEFLTYFQNEAQLEKSRLLSDRFSAERPKGSFSTLEIQRTEQGDSAMYLCASSPQGFGEQFFGPGTRLTVL.